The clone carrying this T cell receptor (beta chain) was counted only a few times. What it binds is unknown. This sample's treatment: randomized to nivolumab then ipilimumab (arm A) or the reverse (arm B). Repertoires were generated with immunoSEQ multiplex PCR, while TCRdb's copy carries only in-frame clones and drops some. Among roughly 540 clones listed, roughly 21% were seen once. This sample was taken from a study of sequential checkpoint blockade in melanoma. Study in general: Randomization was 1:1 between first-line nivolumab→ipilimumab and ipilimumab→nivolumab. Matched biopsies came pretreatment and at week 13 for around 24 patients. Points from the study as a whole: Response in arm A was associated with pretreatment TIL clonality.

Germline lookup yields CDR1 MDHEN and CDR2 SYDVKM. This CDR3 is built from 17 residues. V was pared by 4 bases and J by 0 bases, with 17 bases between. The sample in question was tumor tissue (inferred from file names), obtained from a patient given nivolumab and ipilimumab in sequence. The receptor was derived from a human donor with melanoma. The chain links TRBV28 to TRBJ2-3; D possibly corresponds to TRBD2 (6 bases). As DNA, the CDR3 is TGTGCCAGCAGTTCCGCAGCGGGTAGCACTAGCACAGATACGCAGTATTTT. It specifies CASSSAAGSTSTDTQYF.